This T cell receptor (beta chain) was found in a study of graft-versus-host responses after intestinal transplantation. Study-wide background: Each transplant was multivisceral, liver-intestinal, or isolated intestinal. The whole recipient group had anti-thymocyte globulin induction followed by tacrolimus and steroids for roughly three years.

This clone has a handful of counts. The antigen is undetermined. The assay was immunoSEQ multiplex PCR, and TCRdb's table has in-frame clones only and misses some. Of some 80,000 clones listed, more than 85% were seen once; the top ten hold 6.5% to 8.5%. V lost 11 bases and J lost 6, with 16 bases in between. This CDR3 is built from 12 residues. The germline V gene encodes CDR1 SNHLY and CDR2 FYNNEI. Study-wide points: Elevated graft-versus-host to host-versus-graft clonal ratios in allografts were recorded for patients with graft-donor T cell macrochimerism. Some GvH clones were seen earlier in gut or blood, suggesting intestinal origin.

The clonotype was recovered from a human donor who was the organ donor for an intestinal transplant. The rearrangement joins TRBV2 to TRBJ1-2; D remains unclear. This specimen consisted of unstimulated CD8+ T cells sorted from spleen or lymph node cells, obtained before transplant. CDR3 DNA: TGTGCCGGGGAGGGCGCACACGATGGCTACACCTTC. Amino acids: CAGEGAHDGYTF.